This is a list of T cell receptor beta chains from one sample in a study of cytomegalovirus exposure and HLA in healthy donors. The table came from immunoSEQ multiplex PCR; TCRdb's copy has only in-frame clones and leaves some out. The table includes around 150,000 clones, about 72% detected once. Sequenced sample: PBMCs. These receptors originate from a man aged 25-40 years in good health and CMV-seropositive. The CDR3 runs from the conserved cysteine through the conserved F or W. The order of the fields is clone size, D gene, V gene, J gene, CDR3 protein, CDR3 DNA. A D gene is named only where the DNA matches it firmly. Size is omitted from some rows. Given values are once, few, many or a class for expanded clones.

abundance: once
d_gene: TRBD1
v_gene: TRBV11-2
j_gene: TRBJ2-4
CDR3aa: CASRLTGITLAKNIQYF
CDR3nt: TGTGCCAGCAGGTTGACAGGGATAACACTAGCCAAAAACATTCAGTACTTC

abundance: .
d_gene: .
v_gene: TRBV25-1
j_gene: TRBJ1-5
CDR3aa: CASSEYAGDNQPQHF
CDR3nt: TGTGCCAGCAGTGAATACGCAGGGGACAATCAGCCCCAGCATTTT

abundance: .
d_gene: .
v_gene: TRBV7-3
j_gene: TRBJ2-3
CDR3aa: CASSPTQGGSTDTQYF
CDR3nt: TGTGCCAGCAGCCCGACACAGGGGGGGTCCACAGATACGCAGTATTTT

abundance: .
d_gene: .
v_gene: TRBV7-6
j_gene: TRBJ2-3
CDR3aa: CASSEGGTTDTQYF
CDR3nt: TGTGCCAGCAGCGAGGGCGGCACCACAGATACGCAGTATTTT

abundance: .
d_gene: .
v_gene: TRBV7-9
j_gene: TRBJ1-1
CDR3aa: CASSLGHLNTEAFF
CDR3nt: TGTGCCAGCAGCTTAGGACATTTGAACACTGAAGCTTTCTTT

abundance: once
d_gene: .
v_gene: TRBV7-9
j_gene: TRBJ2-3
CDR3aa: CASTLRLAGDTQYF
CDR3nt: TGTGCCAGCACCCTCAGGCTAGCTGGAGATACGCAGTATTTT

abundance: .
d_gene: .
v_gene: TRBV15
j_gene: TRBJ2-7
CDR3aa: CATSRGRDTYEQYF
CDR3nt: TGTGCCACCAGCAGAGGACGGGACACCTACGAGCAGTACTTC

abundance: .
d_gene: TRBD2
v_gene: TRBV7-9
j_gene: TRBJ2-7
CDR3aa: CASSLEGKAGGTDEQYF
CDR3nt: TGTGCCAGCAGCTTAGAGGGGAAAGCGGGGGGAACGGACGAGCAGTACTTC

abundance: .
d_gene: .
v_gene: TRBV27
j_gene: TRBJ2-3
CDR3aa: CASRPGSQYF
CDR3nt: TGTGCCAGCCGTCCCGGGTCGCAGTATTTT

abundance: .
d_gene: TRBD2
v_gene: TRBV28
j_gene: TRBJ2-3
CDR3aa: CASWTSGGSDTQYF
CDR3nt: TGTGCCAGCTGGACTAGCGGGGGTTCAGATACGCAGTATTTT

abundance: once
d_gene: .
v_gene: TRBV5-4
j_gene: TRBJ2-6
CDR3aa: CASSLDRAGANVLTF
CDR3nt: TGTGCCAGCAGCTTGGACAGGGCTGGGGCCAACGTCCTGACTTTC

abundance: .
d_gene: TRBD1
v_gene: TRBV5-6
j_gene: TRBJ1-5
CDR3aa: CASSLGAGGNQPQHF
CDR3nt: TGTGCCAGCAGCTTGGGGGCAGGGGGGAATCAGCCCCAGCATTTT

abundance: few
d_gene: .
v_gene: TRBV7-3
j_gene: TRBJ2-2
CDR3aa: CASSLMVGPGELFF
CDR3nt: TGTGCCAGCAGCTTAATGGTTGGCCCCGGGGAGCTGTTTTTT

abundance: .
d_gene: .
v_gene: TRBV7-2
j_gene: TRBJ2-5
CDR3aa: CASSLAAGGGETQYF
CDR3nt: TGTGCCAGCAGCTTAGCGGCAGGAGGTGGGGAGACCCAGTACTTC

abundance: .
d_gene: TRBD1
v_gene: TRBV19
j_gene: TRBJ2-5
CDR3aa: CATSPGDRGQETQYF
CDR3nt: TGTGCCACCTCCCCGGGGGACAGGGGTCAAGAGACCCAGTACTTC

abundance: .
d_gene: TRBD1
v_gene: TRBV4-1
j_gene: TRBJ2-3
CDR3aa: CASSQGTPGGFRDTQYF
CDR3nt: TGCGCCAGCAGCCAAGGAACGCCAGGGGGCTTCAGAGATACGCAGTATTTT

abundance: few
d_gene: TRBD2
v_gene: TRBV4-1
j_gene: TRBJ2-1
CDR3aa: CASSQETTSLNEQFF
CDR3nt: TGCGCCAGCAGCCAAGAGACGACTAGCCTGAATGAGCAGTTCTTC

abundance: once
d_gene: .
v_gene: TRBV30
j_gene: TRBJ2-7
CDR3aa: CAWDGQHYEQYF
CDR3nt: TGTGCCTGGGACGGACAACATTACGAGCAGTACTTC